The present entry profiles one TCR beta chain with its context. This sample was included in a study of shared T cell receptors in the human thymus. The length of the CDR3 is 16 residues. V dropped 2 bases and J dropped 4 bases, with 18 bases sitting between them. Sequencing used immunoSEQ multiplex PCR; TCRdb keeps in-frame clones, though not all of them. The sample holds roughly 550,000 clones, about four fifths seen once. These data were likewise used in another study, on human thymus T cells. That paper states: Among the donors, all were healthy Finnish infants having corrective surgery for congenital heart defects. Corrective cardiac surgery supplied the resected thymus tissue. Related research has reported that thymic repertoires overlap highly among unrelated individuals.

Sequenced sample: thymocytes. The clonotype was recovered from a boy under three years old with a congenital heart defect. This chain uses TRBV23-1 with TRBJ2-7, with D maybe TRBD1 (5 bases). TRBV23-1 carries the ORF label, with uncertain function. CDR3 loop: CASSQRGLQEKYEQYF. CDR3 nucleotides: TGCGCCAGCAGTCAAAGGGGCCTGCAGGAGAAGTACGAGCAGTACTTC.